The 29 T cell receptor beta chains reported below all come from one sample, sequenced in a study of PD-1 blockade in classical Hodgkin lymphoma (dated by TCRdb to 2018 to 2021). What the time point label conveys for this sample: cycle 4 day 1 (C4D1), after six to seven weeks of nivolumab. Relapse after autologous stem cell transplantation had occurred in all trial patients, and cohorts A, B and C were distinguished by prior brentuximab vedotin exposure. The receptor library was made with the immunoSEQ multiplex PCR assay. The table comes from immuneACCESS by way of TCRdb, which keeps in-frame sequences with V and J called. Part of the clones is missing from these tables; in studies checked, under half for an unresolved V gene and the rest for unknown reasons. This sample holds about 33,000 clones; 70% to 80% were observed only once. The leading ten clones occupy more than 3% of the sample. Sequencing was performed on peripheral blood mononuclear cells (PBMCs), taken before the fourth cycle of nivolumab. These receptors were obtained from a human donor with classical Hodgkin lymphoma.

The rearrangement links TRBV5-1 to TRBJ1-1; D gene uncertain. Germline assignment: CDR1 SGHRS and CDR2 YFSETQ. The V end lost 6 bases, the J end lost 11 bases, and 14 bases lay between the germline ends. The CDR3 loop spans 11 amino acids. The CDR3 loop reads CASTGSILAFF. The CDR3 DNA reads as TGCGCCAGCACAGGCAGTATCCTCGCTTTCTTT.

The J gene is TRBJ1-1, the V gene TRBV7-6; a weak D match, TRBD1 (5 bases). The germline gives CDR1 SGHVS, CDR2 FNYEAQ. The CDR3 is 14 amino acids. V was trimmed by 1 base and J by 4 bases, leaving 10 bases between them. This chain's CDR3 is CASSLDQGGTEAFF. The CDR3 nucleotides are TGTGCCAGCAGCTTAGACCAGGGAGGCACTGAAGCTTTCTTT.

This chain connects TRBV19 to TRBJ2-7; no clear D gene. V lost 7 bases and J 2 bases, leaving 15 bases between the germline ends. The CDR3 runs 14 residues. Germline assignment: CDR1 LNHDA and CDR2 SQIVND (reference sequence). The CDR3 coding sequence is TGTGCCAGTACTGCTGACGCCCGGGCCTACGAGCAGTACTTC. The encoded protein is CASTADARAYEQYF.

The chain joins TRBV30 to TRBJ1-3; D is uncertain. The CDR3 length is 14 residues. Trimming pared 2 bases from V and 0 bases from J, leaving 8 bases between. The germline V gene has CDR1 GTSNPN and CDR2 SVGIG (reference sequence). The chain's CDR3 is CAWSPGRSGNTIYF. The CDR3 DNA reads TGTGCCTGGAGTCCGGGCCGCTCTGGAAACACCATATATTTT.

This clone has more than one count but fewer than ten. The rearrangement uses TRBV15 and TRBJ2-1, with a tentative D call TRBD1 (6 bases). CDR1 and CDR2 from the germline V gene are LNHNV and YYDKDF (reference sequence). The CDR3 runs 14 residues. The V end was cut by 1 base, the J end by 9 bases, with 13 bases between. This chain's CDR3 is CATSRVHRETEQFF. CDR3 bases: TGTGCCACCAGCAGAGTCCACAGGGAGACTGAGCAGTTCTTC.

The genes are TRBV5-5 and TRBJ1-2; D not certain. The germline V and J ends were trimmed by 4 bases and 8 bases, with 12 bases remaining between them. The CDR3 is 12 amino acids. CDR1 is SGHKS, CDR2 YYEKEE, per germline (reference sequence). CDR3 sequence: CASSRGNSGYTF. CDR3 bases: TGTGCCAGCAGCAGAGGGAATAGCGGCTACACCTTC.

The rearrangement joins TRBV28 to TRBJ2-7; 8 nucleotides agree with TRBD2. This CDR3 is 15 amino acids long. Germline lookup yields CDR1 MDHEN and CDR2 SYDVKM. The V and J ends lost 1 base and 7 bases, in that order; junction bases with no gene match: 9. CDR3 sequence reads: CASSLSGRVSLEQYF. The CDR3 DNA sequence: TGTGCCAGCAGTTTATCCGGGAGGGTCTCTTTGGAGCAGTACTTC.

Regarding this clone: Given a much more abundant clone one base away, this may be a read error. This chain uses TRBV7-7 with TRBJ2-5, with a tentative D call TRBD1 (5 bases). V was trimmed by 2 bases and J by 5 bases, leaving 6 bases between them. Germline values: CDR1 SSHAT, CDR2 FNYEAQ (reference sequence). CDR3 size: 12 residues. The CDR3 here is CASSLSGETQYF. The CDR3 bases are TGTGCCAGCAGCTTATCAGGGGAGACCCAGTACTTC.

The rearrangement links TRBV10-3 to TRBJ2-1; a weak D match, TRBD2 (5 bases). The CDR3 is 13 amino acids. V dropped 6 bases and J dropped 4 bases, with 10 bases sitting between them. Germline V gene sequence: CDR1 ENHRY, CDR2 SYGVKD. This CDR3 reads CAISLGLYNEQFF. The CDR3 nucleotides are TGTGCCATCAGCCTAGGACTGTACAATGAGCAGTTCTTC.

The rearrangement uses TRBV19 and TRBJ2-7, with 9 bases lining up with TRBD1. The CDR3 spans 13 residues. V trimming: 7 bases; J trimming: 3 bases; junction bases outside the gene matches: 4. Germline CDR1 and CDR2: LNHDA and SQIVND (reference sequence). CDR3 bases: TGTGCCAGTACGGGACAGGGAATCTACGAGCAGTACTTC. This sequence encodes CASTGQGIYEQYF.

This sequence joins TRBV27 and TRBJ2-2; maybe TRBD1 (6 bases). The V end lost 5 bases, the J end lost 5 bases, and 15 bases lay between the germline ends. This CDR3 is built from 15 residues. Germline values: CDR1 MNHEY, CDR2 SMNVEV (reference sequence). The CDR3 DNA reads TGTGCCAGCAGTCGCAATCTACAGGGAACCGGGGAGCTGTTTTTT. Translated, it gives CASSRNLQGTGELFF.

This chain connects TRBV19 to TRBJ2-1; TRBD2 agrees at 9 bases. Germline V gene sequence: CDR1 LNHDA, CDR2 SQIVND (reference sequence). The CDR3 spans 16 residues. The V gene end was trimmed by 3 bases and the J gene end by 8 bases; junction bases not matched to a gene: 11. In DNA form, the CDR3 reads TGTGCCAGTAGTATTTATGGCGGGGGGGCCCACGATGAGCAGTTCTTC. Translation: CASSIYGGGAHDEQFF.

This clone was counted once. The rearrangement links TRBV25-1 to TRBJ2-5; D gene unclear. Per the germline V gene, CDR1 is MGHDK and CDR2 is SYGVNS. With 1 base removed from V and 2 bases from J, the gap between germline ends came to 2 bases. The CDR3 consists of 12 residues. CDR3 in amino acids: CASSEWQETQYF. In DNA, the CDR3 is TGTGCCAGCAGTGAATGGCAAGAGACCCAGTACTTC. Filled out from reference TRBV25-1 and TRBJ2-5, the complete variable domain reads EADIYQTPRYLVIGTGKKITLECSQTMGHDKMYWYQQDPGMELHLIHYSYGVNSTEKGDLSSESTVSRIRTEHFPLTLESARPSHTSQYLCASSEWQETQYFGPGTRLLVL.

The CDR3 loop is CASSPGQGKAGELFF. The CDR3 nucleotides read TGTGCCAGCTCTCCGGGACAGGGGAAGGCCGGGGAGCTGTTTTTT. The chain uses TRBV18 and TRBJ2-2; TRBD1 agrees at 10 bases. This CDR3 is built from 15 residues. CDR1 KGHSH and CDR2 LQKENI come from the germline V gene. V trimming: 6 bases; J trimming: 6 bases; junction bases outside the gene matches: 7.

V is TRBV2 and J is TRBJ2-1, with D perhaps given as TRBD1 or TRBD2 (5 bases each). The CDR3 covers 13 residues. V lost 8 bases and J 6 bases, leaving 14 bases between the germline ends. Germline V gene lookup returns CDR1 SNHLY and CDR2 FYNNEI. CDR3 sequence: CASRDLPPNEQFF. The CDR3 DNA sequence: TGTGCCAGCCGGGACCTCCCGCCCAATGAGCAGTTCTTC.

The chain combines TRBV4-3 with TRBJ2-7, with 12 bases lining up with TRBD1. The CDR3 contains 16 residues. The germline gives CDR1 LGHNA, CDR2 YSLEER. Trimming removed 0 bases from V and 6 bases from J; junction bases left unmatched: 6. The CDR3 sequence is CASSQDLGQGAAEQYF. The CDR3 DNA reads as TGCGCCAGCAGCCAAGATTTGGGACAGGGGGCAGCCGAGCAGTACTTC.

The chain couples TRBV6-5 to TRBJ2-5; 8 positions match TRBD1. The CDR3 contains 14 residues. The germline V gene encodes CDR1 MNHEY and CDR2 SVGAGI. V lost 2 bases to trimming and J lost 5 bases; unmatched junction nucleotides: 4. The CDR3 reads CASSYTGGLETQYF. CDR3 sequence (DNA): TGTGCCAGCAGTTACACAGGGGGATTGGAGACCCAGTACTTC.

V is TRBV5-1 and J is TRBJ1-2; D is possibly TRBD1 (5 bases). Germline V gene sequence: CDR1 SGHRS, CDR2 YFSETQ. There are 15 residues in the CDR3. With 0 bases removed from V and 0 bases from J, the gap between germline ends came to 9 bases. The chain's CDR3 is CASSLATAANYGYTF. CDR3 nucleotides: TGCGCCAGCAGCTTGGCGACAGCAGCTAACTATGGCTACACCTTC.

The chain is built from TRBV18 and TRBJ2-2; 13 bases align to TRBD2. Germline lookup yields CDR1 KGHSH and CDR2 LQKENI. CDR3 size: 17 residues. After removal of 3 bases from V and 4 bases from J, the junction contained 5 bases not matched to a gene. CDR3 in amino acids: CASSPVGLAGATGELFF. For the CDR3, the DNA is TGTGCCAGCTCACCCGTAGGACTAGCGGGAGCCACCGGGGAGCTGTTTTTT.

This clone was found once. J is TRBJ1-5 and V is TRBV6-5; weak D call: TRBD1 (5 bases). Deletions cut 7 bases from V and 6 bases from J, with 10 bases between. The length of the CDR3 is 12 residues. Germline CDR1 and CDR2: MNHEY and SVGAGI. Here the CDR3 DNA reads TGTGCCAGCACAGGGCTCGGTCAGCCCCAGCATTTT. Translated, it gives CASTGLGQPQHF.

The rearrangement links TRBV5-6 to TRBJ2-5; 12 positions match TRBD1. The CDR3 spans 16 residues. Trimming took 4 bases from V and 5 from J; bases not matched to a gene: 9. Per germline, CDR1 SGHDT and CDR2 YYEEEE. The CDR3 loop is CASSTPGQGAFETQYF. The CDR3 nucleotides are TGTGCCAGCAGCACTCCGGGACAGGGGGCCTTTGAGACCCAGTACTTC.

The chain couples TRBV30 to TRBJ2-7; 9 nucleotides line up with TRBD1. The CDR3 is 13 amino acids. J lost 5 bases, V lost 1 base, and 3 bases had no gene match. CDR1 is GTSNPN and CDR2 is SVGIG in the germline V gene (reference sequence). The CDR3 bases are TGTGCCTGGAGTGGCCGGACAGGGGACGAGCAGTACTTC. This sequence encodes CAWSGRTGDEQYF.

The chain has TRBV6-6 and TRBJ1-5, with D possibly TRBD1 on 5 matching bases. Trimming cost V 6 bases and J 4 bases, with 16 bases left between them. CDR1 is MNHNY, CDR2 SVGAGI, per germline (reference sequence). The CDR3 is 15 amino acids. The CDR3 spells CASSQARGGNQPQHF. Here the CDR3 DNA reads TGTGCCAGCAGCCAGGCGCGGGGGGGGAATCAGCCCCAGCATTTT.

The chain recombines TRBV9 with TRBJ1-1; weak D call: TRBD1 (5 bases). This CDR3 has 14 amino acids. Germline V gene sequence: CDR1 SGDLS, CDR2 YYNGEE. V was shortened by 7 bases and J by 8 bases, with 21 bases between the two germline ends. DNA for the CDR3: TGTGCCAGCCCCCCGCGAAGGGACGGCGGAGAAGCTTTCTTT. Protein product: CASPPRRDGGEAFF.

The rearrangement links TRBV6-5 to TRBJ2-1; D ambiguous. V was trimmed by 4 bases and J by 2 bases, leaving 12 bases between them. This CDR3 has 15 residues. CDR1 is MNHEY and CDR2 is SVGAGI in the germline V gene. The DNA of the CDR3 is TGTGCCAGCAGTTTAGTCGCATCCGCCTACAATGAGCAGTTCTTC. Translating gives CASSLVASAYNEQFF.

The V gene is TRBV7-6, the J gene TRBJ2-7; 9 positions agree with TRBD2. CDR3 length: 15 amino acids. Germline-derived CDR1 and CDR2 are SGHVS and FNYEAQ. V lost 1 base and J lost 0; bases outside the gene matches: 1. The CDR3 region has the DNA TGTGCCAGCAGCTTAGGAGCGGGAGGCTCCTACGAGCAGTACTTC. Its protein product is CASSLGAGGSYEQYF.

The chain combines TRBV18 with TRBJ2-2; no clear D gene. Trimming left V 3 bases short and J 0 bases short, with 11 bases between. This CDR3 has 16 residues. In germline, CDR1 is KGHSH, CDR2 LQKENI. CDR3 region: CASSPLTIANTGELFF. CDR3 DNA sequence: TGTGCCAGCTCACCCCTAACAATAGCGAACACCGGGGAGCTGTTTTTT.

This chain uses TRBV6-6 with TRBJ1-1; D unresolved. The CDR3 runs 10 residues. Looked up from germline, CDR1 is MNHNY and CDR2 is SVGAGI (reference sequence). V was clipped by 8 bases and J by 6 bases, with 7 bases between them. CDR3 nucleotides: TGTGCCAGCGCGTTATCTGAAGCTTTCTTT. Translation gives CASALSEAFF.

The V and J genes are TRBV27 and TRBJ2-2; TRBD2 agrees at 11 bases. There are 19 residues in the CDR3. With 4 bases clipped from V and 7 bases from J, the junction kept 17 bases outside the gene matches. Germline CDR1 reads MNHEY; CDR2 reads SMNVEV (reference sequence). For the CDR3, the DNA is TGTGCCAGCAGTTCGACACTTTACCCACTAGCGGGAGAGGGCGGGGAGCTGTTTTTT. Protein sequence: CASSSTLYPLAGEGGELFF.